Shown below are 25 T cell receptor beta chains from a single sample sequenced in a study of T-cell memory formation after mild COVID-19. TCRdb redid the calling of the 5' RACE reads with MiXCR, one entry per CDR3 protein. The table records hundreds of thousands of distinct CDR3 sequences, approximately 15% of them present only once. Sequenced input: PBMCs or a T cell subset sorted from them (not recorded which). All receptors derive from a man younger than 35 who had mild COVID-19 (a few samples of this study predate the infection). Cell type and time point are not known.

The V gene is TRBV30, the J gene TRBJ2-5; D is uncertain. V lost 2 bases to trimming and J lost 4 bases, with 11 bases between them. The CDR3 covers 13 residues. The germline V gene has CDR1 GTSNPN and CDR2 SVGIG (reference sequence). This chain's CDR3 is CAWSPPWRETQYF. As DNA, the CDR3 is TGTGCCTGGAGTCCCCCTTGGAGAGAGACCCAGTACTTC.

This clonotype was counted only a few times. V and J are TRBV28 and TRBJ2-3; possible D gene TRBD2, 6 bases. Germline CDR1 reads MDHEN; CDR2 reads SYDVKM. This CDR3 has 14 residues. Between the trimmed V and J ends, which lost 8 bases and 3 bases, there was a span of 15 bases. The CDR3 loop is CASYTGGRTDTQYF. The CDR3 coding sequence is TGTGCCAGCTATACGGGTGGGAGGACAGATACGCAGTATTTT.

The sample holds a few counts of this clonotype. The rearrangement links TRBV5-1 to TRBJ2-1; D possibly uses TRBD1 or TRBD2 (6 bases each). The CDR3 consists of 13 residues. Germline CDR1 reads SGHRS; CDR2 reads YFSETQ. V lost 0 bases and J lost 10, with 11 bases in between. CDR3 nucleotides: TGCGCCAGCAGCTTGGAGGGGGGCATGGAGCAGTTCTTC. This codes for CASSLEGGMEQFF.

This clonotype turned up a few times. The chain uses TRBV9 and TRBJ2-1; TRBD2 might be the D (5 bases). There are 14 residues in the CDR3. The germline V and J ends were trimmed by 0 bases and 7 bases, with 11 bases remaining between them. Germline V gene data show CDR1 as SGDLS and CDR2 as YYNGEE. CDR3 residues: CASSVDSRGNEQFF. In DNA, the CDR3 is TGTGCCAGCAGCGTAGACTCTCGGGGAAATGAGCAGTTCTTC.

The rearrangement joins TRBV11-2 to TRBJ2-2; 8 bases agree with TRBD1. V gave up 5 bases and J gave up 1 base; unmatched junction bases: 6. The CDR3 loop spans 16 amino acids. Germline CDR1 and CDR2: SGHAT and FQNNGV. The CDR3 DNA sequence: TGTGCCAGCAGCCTGGGGACAGGCCGGAACACCGGGGAGCTGTTTTTT. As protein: CASSLGTGRNTGELFF. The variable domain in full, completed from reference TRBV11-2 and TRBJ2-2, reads EAGVAQSPRYKIIEKRQSVAFWCNPISGHATLYWYQQILGQGPKLLIQFQNNGVVDDSQLPKDRFSAERLKGVDSTLKIQPAKLEDSAVYLCASSLGTGRNTGELFFGEGSRLTVL.

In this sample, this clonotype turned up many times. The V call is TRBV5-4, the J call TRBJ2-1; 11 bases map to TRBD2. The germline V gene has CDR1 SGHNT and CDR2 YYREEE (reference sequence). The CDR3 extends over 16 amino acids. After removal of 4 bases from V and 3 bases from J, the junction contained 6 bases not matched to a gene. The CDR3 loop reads CASSPTSGGHYNEQFF. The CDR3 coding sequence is TGTGCCAGCAGCCCCACTAGCGGGGGCCACTACAATGAGCAGTTCTTC.

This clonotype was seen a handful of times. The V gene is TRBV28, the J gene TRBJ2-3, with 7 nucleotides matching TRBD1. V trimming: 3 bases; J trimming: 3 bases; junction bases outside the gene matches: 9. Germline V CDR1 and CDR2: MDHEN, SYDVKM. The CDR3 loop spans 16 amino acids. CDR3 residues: CASSFSQTGRTDTQYF. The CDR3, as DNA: TGTGCCAGCAGTTTCTCTCAGACAGGGCGGACAGATACGCAGTATTTT.

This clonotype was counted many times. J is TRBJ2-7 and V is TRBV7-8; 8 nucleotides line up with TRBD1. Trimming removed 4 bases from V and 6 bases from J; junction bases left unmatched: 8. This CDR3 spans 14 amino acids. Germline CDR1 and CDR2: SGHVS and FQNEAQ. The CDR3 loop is CASSSQGAGSEQYF. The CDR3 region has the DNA TGTGCCAGCAGCTCCCAGGGGGCGGGGTCCGAGCAGTACTTC. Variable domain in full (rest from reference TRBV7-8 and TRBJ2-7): GAGVSQSPRYKVAKRGQDVALRCDPISGHVSLFWYQQALGQGPEFLTYFQNEAQLDKSGLPSDRFFAERPEGSVSTLKIQRTQQEDSAVYLCASSSQGAGSEQYFGPGTRLTVT.

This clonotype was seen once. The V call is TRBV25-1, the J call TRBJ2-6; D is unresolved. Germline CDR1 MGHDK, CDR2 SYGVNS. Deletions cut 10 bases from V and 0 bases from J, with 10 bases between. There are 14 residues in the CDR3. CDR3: CATAPNSGANVLTF. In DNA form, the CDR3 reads TGTGCCACCGCTCCGAACTCTGGGGCCAACGTCCTGACTTTC.

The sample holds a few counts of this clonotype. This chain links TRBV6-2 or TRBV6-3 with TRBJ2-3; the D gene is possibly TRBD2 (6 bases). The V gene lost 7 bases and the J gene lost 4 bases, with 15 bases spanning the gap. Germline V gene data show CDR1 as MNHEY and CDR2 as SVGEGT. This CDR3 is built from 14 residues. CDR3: CASNPWGGPDTQYF. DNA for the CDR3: TGTGCCAGCAACCCTTGGGGAGGCCCAGATACGCAGTATTTT.

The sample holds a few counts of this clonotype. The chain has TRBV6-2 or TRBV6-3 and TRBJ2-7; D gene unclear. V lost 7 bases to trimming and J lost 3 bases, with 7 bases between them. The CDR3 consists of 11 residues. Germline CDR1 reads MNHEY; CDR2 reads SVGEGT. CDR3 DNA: TGTGCCAGCAACGAGTTCTACGAGCAGTACGTC. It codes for CASNEFYEQYV.

The CDR3 DNA follows: TGTGCCAGCAGCGTAGGAATCTCTGGGGGACTTGCCTACGAGCAGTACTTC. This codes for CASSVGISGGLAYEQYF. The chain links TRBV9 to TRBJ2-7, with a weak D call TRBD2 (6 bases). Germline V gene lookup returns CDR1 SGDLS and CDR2 YYNGEE. The CDR3 contains 17 residues. Between the trimmed V and J ends, which lost 0 bases and 2 bases, there was a span of 18 bases.

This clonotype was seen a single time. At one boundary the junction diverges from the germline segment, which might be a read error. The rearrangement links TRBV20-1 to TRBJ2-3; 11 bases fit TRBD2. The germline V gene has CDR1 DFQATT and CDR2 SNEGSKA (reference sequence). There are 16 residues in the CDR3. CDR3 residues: CSVRNPLVAGGRTQYF. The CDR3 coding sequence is TGCAGTGTTAGAAACCCATTGGTAGCGGGGGGGCGAACGCAGTATTTT.

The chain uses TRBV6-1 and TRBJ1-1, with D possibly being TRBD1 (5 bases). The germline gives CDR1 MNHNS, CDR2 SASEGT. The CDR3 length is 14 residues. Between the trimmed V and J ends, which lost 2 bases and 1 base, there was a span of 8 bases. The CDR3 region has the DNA TGTGCCAGCAGTGAAAGGACACAGAACACTGAAGCTTTCTTT. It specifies CASSERTQNTEAFF.

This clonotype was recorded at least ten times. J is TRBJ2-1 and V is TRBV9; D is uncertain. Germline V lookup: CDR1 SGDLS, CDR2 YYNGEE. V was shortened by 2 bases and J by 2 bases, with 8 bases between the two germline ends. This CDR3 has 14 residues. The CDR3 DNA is TGTGCCAGCAGCGTCTCCCAACCCTACAATGAGCAGTTCTTC. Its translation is CASSVSQPYNEQFF. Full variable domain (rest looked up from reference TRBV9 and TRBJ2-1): DSGVTQTPKHLITATGQRVTLRCSPRSGDLSVYWYQQSLDQGLQFLIQYYNGEERAKGNILERFSAQQFPDLHSELNLSSLELGDSALYFCASSVSQPYNEQFFGPGTRLTVL.

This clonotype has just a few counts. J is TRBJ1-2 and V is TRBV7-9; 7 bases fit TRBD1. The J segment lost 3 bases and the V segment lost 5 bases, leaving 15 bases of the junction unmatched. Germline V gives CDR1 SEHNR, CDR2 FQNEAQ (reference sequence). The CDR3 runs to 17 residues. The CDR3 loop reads CASSPRRDSHGDYGYTF. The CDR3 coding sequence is TGTGCCAGCAGCCCCCGCCGGGACAGCCACGGGGACTATGGCTACACCTTC. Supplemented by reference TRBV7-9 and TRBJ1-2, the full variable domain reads DTGVSQNPRHKITKRGQNVTFRCDPISEHNRLYWYRQTLGQGPEFLTYFQNEAQLEKSRLLSDRFSAERPKGSFSTLEIQRTEQGDSAMYLCASSPRRDSHGDYGYTFGSGTRLTVV.

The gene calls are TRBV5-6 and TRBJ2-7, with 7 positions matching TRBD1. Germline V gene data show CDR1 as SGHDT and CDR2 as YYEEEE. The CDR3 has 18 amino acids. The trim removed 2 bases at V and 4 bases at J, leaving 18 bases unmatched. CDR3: CASSFPGRYQGDSYEQYV. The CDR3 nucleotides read TGTGCCAGCAGCTTCCCCGGACGATACCAGGGGGATTCTTACGAGCAGTACGTC.

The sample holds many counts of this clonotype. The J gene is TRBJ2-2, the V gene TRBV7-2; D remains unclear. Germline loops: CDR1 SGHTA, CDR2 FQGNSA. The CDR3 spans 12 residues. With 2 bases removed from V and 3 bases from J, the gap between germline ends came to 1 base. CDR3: CASSLYTGELFF. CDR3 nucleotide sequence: TGTGCCAGCAGCTTATACACCGGGGAGCTGTTTTTT.

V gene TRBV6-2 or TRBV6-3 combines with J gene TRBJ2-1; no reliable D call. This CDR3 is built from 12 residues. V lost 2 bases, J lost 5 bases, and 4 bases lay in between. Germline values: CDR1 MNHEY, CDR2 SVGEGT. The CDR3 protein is CASSYPHNEQFF. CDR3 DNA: TGTGCCAGCAGTTACCCCCACAATGAGCAGTTCTTC.

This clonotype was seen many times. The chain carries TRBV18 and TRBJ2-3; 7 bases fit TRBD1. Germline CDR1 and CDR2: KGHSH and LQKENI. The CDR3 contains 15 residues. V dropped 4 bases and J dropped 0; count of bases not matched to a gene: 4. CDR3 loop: CASSQRGQSTDTQYF. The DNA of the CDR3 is TGTGCCAGCTCACAGAGGGGGCAAAGCACAGATACGCAGTATTTT.

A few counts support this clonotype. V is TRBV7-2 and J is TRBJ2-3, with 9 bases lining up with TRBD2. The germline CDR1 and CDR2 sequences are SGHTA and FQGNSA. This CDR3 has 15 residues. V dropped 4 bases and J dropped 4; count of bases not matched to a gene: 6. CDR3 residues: CASSSPRGGADTQYF. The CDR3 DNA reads TGTGCCAGCAGCTCCCCGCGGGGGGGCGCAGATACGCAGTATTTT.

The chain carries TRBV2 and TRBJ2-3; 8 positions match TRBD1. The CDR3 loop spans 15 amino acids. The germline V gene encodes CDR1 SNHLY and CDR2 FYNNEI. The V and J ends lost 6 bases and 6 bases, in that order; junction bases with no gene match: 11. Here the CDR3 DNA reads TGTGCCAGCAGGACCGGGACAGGCAGAGGGGATACGCAGTATTTT. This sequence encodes CASRTGTGRGDTQYF.

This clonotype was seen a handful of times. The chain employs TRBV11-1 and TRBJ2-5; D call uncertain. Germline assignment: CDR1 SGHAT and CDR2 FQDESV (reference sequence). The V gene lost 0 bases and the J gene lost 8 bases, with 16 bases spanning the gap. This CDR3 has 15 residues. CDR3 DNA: TGTGCCAGCAGCTTAGCTGTCCTCCCAGAGATCACCCAGTACTTC. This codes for CASSLAVLPEITQYF.

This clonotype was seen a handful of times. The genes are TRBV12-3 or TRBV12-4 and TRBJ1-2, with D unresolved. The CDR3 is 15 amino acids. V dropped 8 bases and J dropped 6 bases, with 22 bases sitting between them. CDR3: CASGFGRASLHGYTF. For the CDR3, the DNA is TGTGCCAGCGGCTTCGGGCGCGCATCTCTCCATGGCTACACCTTC.

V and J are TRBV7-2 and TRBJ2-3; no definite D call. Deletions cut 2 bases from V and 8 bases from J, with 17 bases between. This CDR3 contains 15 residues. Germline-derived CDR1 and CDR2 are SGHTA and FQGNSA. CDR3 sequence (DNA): TGTGCCAGCAGCTTATTGGCAGGCACTGATGGTACGCAGTATTTT. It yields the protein CASSLLAGTDGTQYF. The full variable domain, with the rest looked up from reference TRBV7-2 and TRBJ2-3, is GAGVSQSPSNKVTEKGKDVELRCDPISGHTALYWYRQSLGQGLEFLIYFQGNSAPDKSGLPSDRFSAERTGGSVSTLTIQRTQQEDSAVYLCASSLLAGTDGTQYFGPGTRLTVL.